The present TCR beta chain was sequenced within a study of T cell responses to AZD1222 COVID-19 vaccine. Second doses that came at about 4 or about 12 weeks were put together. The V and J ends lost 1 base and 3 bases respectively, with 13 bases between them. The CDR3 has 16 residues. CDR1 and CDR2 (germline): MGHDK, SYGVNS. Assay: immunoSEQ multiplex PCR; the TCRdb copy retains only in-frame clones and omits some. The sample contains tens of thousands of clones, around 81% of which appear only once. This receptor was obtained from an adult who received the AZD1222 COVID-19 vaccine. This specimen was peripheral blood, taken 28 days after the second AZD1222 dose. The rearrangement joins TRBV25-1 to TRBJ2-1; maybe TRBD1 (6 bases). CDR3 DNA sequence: TGTGCCAGCAGTGAATCAAGGACAGCCTTCTACAATGAGCAGTTCTTC. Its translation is CASSESRTAFYNEQFF.